These T cell receptor beta chains were read from a single sample in a study of shared clonotypes between healthy human individuals. The data were produced by immunoSEQ multiplex PCR, yet TCRdb's version contains in-frame clones alone and is incomplete. The table records 180,000 or so clones, approximately 95% of them present only once. Input material: naive CD4+ T cells sorted from blood. The receptors derive from a woman younger than 45 in good health. The CDR3 runs from the conserved cysteine through the conserved F or W. D genes are given only for firm matches. Part of the rows lack a size; the others show once, few, many or a class for expanded clones.

>TRBV28|TRBJ2-7|TRBD2|15|.
CASRTLGRPPYEQYF
TGTGCCAGCAGAACGCTCGGGAGGCCGCCCTACGAGCAGTACTTC
>TRBV18|TRBJ1-5|TRBD1|16|.
CASSPPGQGLNQPQHF
TGTGCCAGCTCACCACCCGGACAGGGCTTAAATCAGCCCCAGCATTTT
>TRBV6-5|TRBJ2-3|.|14|once
CASSSSRGSDTQYF
TGTGCCAGCAGTTCCAGCCGGGGGTCAGATACGCAGTATTTT
>TRBV7-9|TRBJ1-1|TRBD1|15|.
CASSHGNRGDTEAFF
TGTGCCAGCAGCCATGGTAACAGGGGTGACACTGAAGCTTTCTTT
>TRBV23-1|TRBJ2-7|.|14|.
CASSHQLQLYEQYF
TGCGCCAGCAGTCATCAATTACAGCTATACGAGCAGTACTTC
>TRBV28|TRBJ2-7|TRBD1|14|.
CASSPKTGRHEQYF
TGTGCCAGCAGTCCGAAGACAGGGCGCCACGAGCAGTACTTC
>TRBV18|TRBJ1-5|TRBD1|13|.
CASSATGAQPQHF
TGTGCCAGCTCCGCGACAGGGGCTCAGCCCCAGCATTTT
>TRBV6-5|TRBJ2-2|TRBD1|15|once
CASSRDRASTGELFF
TGTGCCAGCAGTCGAGACAGGGCTAGTACCGGGGAGCTGTTTTTT
>TRBV18|TRBJ2-1|.|15|.
CASSPIEDTNNEQFF
TGTGCCAGCTCACCAATAGAGGACACTAACAATGAGCAGTTCTTC
>TRBV7-9|TRBJ2-2|.|16|.
CASSPGGTLNTGELFF
TGTGCCAGCAGCCCCGGAGGGACGCTGAACACCGGGGAGCTGTTTTTT
>TRBV28|TRBJ2-7|TRBD1|14|.
CASSLRDRLYEQYF
TGTGCCAGCAGTCTCCGGGACAGGCTTTACGAGCAGTACTTC
>TRBV27|TRBJ2-7|TRBD2|13|few
CASSRLAGYEQYF
TGTGCCAGCAGCAGACTAGCGGGCTACGAGCAGTACTTC
>TRBV29-1|TRBJ2-7|TRBD2|16|.
CSVGGLAGLRRGEQYF
TGCAGCGTTGGGGGACTAGCGGGGCTCCGACGAGGGGAGCAGTACTTC
>TRBV30|TRBJ2-5|TRBD1|13|.
CAWTRQGQETQYF
TGTGCCTGGACCAGACAGGGGCAAGAGACCCAGTACTTC
>TRBV5-8|TRBJ2-2|TRBD2|16|.
CASSFGTNHNTGELFF
TGTGCCAGCAGCTTTGGGACTAATCATAACACCGGGGAGCTGTTTTTT
>TRBV18|TRBJ2-7|.|13|.
CASSSGGPYEQYF
TGTGCCAGCTCATCAGGGGGGCCCTACGAGCAGTACTTC
>TRBV29-1|TRBJ2-1|TRBD2|13|.
CSVGPLAGGGKFF
TGCAGCGTTGGCCCCCTAGCGGGAGGTGGTAAGTTCTTC
>TRBV7-8|TRBJ2-7|TRBD2|15|.
CASSPAGDRSYEQYF
TGTGCCAGCAGCCCAGCGGGAGATAGGTCCTACGAGCAGTACTTC
>TRBV29-1|TRBJ2-1|.|13|.
CSVAREIGNEQFF
TGCAGCGTCGCCCGTGAGATAGGGAATGAGCAGTTCTTC
>TRBV9|TRBJ1-5|TRBD1|14|.
CASSATGGGQPQHF
TGTGCCAGCAGCGCGACAGGGGGAGGACAGCCCCAGCATTTT
>TRBV7-2|TRBJ2-7|TRBD2|16|.
CASSLEGGRPPDEQYF
TGTGCCAGCAGCTTAGAGGGCGGGAGGCCCCCCGACGAGCAGTACTTC
>TRBV4-1|TRBJ2-7|.|15|.
CASSQDLTFTYEQYF
TGCGCCAGCAGCCAAGATCTGACTTTCACCTACGAGCAGTACTTC
>TRBV6-6|TRBJ1-2|.|13|.
CASSDRRLYGYTF
TGTGCCAGCAGCGACAGGCGCCTCTATGGCTACACCTTC
>TRBV2|TRBJ1-5|.|15|.
CASSDRRARGEPQHF
TGTGCCAGCAGTGACCGAAGAGCTCGAGGAGAGCCCCAGCATTTT
>TRBV11-2|TRBJ2-7|TRBD2|15|once
CASSSPASGRLEQYF
TGTGCCAGCAGCTCCCCCGCTAGCGGGAGGCTTGAGCAGTACTTC
>TRBV28|TRBJ2-7|TRBD2|15|once
CASTSSGRSAYEQYF
TGTGCCAGCACCAGTAGCGGGAGATCTGCCTACGAGCAGTACTTC
>TRBV15|TRBJ2-3|.|14|.
CATSRQGHTDTQYF
TGTGCCACCAGCAGGCAGGGCCACACAGATACGCAGTATTTT
>TRBV6-6|TRBJ2-7|TRBD2|16|.
CASSPRLAGEGYEQYF
TGTGCCAGCAGCCCCAGACTAGCGGGAGAAGGCTACGAGCAGTACTTC
>TRBV30|TRBJ1-1|.|15|.
CAWRDTDRRNTEAFF
TGTGCCTGGAGAGACACCGACAGGCGGAACACAGAAGCTTTCTTT
>TRBV9|TRBJ2-2|.|15|.
CASSVARIHTGELFF
TGTGCCAGCAGCGTAGCTCGCATACACACCGGGGAGCTGTTTTTT
>TRBV4-1|TRBJ2-1|TRBD2|22|.
CASSQDPPPGLAGGYSYNEQFF
TGCGCCAGCAGCCAAGACCCACCCCCGGGACTAGCGGGAGGGTATTCCTACAATGAGCAGTTCTTC
>TRBV28|TRBJ2-7|.|15|.
CASSFAVGSSYEQYF
TGTGCCAGCAGTTTCGCTGTCGGAAGCTCCTACGAGCAGTACTTC
>TRBV18|TRBJ2-4|TRBD2|15|.
CASSPRASGGDIQYF
TGTGCCAGCTCACCTAGGGCTAGCGGGGGCGACATTCAGTACTTC
>TRBV7-9|TRBJ2-1|.|15|.
CASSSTGQEGYEQFF
TGTGCCAGCAGCTCTACGGGCCAGGAGGGCTATGAGCAGTTCTTC
>TRBV28|TRBJ2-7|TRBD1|15|.
CAADSSGQGVVEQYF
TGTGCCGCGGATAGCTCGGGACAGGGCGTAGTCGAGCAGTACTTC
>TRBV5-1|TRBJ1-6|.|15|once
CASSLITGGDSPLHF
TGCGCCAGCAGCTTGATAACAGGCGGCGATTCACCCCTCCACTTT
>TRBV19|TRBJ2-1|.|16|.
CASSIAGQEPYNEQFF
TGTGCCAGTAGTATAGCAGGGCAGGAACCCTACAATGAGCAGTTCTTC
>TRBV28|TRBJ2-7|.|18|.
CASSSPGVVRKSSYEQYF
TGTGCCAGCAGTTCCCCCGGGGTGGTGCGGAAGAGCTCCTACGAGCAGTACTTC
>TRBV10-2|TRBJ1-2|.|18|.
CASSEPPGLQGGNYGYTF
TGCGCCAGCAGTGAGCCTCCTGGGCTACAGGGCGGTAACTATGGCTACACCTTC
>TRBV18|TRBJ2-2|.|15|.
CASSPDGVVVGELFF
TGTGCCAGCTCACCAGACGGGGTTGTGGTCGGGGAGCTGTTTTTT
>TRBV7-3|TRBJ2-7|.|14|.
CASSLTGSSYEQYF
TGTGCCAGCAGCTTAACGGGTAGCTCCTACGAGCAGTACTTC
>TRBV9|TRBJ2-3|TRBD2|16|once
CASSGARLAVTDTQYF
TGTGCCAGCAGCGGAGCGAGACTAGCGGTGACAGATACGCAGTATTTT